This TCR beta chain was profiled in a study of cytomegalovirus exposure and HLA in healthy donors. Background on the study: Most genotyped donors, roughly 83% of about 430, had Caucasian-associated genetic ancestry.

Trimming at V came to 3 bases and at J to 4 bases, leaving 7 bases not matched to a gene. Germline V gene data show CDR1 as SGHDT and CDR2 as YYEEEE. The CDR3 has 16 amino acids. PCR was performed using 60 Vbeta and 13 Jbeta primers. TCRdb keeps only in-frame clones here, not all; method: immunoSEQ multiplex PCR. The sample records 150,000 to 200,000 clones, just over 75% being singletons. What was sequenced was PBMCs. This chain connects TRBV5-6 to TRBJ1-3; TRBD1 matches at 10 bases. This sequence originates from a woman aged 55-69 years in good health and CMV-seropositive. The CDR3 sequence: CASSYRTGGFGNTIYF. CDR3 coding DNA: TGTGCCAGCAGCTACAGGACAGGGGGTTTCGGAAACACCATATATTTT.